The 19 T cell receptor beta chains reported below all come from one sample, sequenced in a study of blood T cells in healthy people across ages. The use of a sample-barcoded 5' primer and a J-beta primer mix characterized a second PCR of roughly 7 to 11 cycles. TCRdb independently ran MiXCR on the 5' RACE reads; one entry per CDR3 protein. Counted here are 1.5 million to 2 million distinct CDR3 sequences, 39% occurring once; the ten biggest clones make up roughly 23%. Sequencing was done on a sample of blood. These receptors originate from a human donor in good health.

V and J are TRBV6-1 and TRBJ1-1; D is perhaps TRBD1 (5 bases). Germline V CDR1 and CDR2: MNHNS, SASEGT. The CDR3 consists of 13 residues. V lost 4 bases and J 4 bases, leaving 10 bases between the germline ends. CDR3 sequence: CASSVMGGTEAFF. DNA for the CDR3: TGTGCCAGCAGTGTTATGGGGGGCACTGAAGCTTTCTTT.

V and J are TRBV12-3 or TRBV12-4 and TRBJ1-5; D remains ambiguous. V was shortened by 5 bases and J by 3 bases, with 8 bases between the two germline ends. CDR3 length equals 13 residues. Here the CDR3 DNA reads TGTGCCAGCAGTCCCCTGGTCAATCAGCCCCAGCATTTT. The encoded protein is CASSPLVNQPQHF.

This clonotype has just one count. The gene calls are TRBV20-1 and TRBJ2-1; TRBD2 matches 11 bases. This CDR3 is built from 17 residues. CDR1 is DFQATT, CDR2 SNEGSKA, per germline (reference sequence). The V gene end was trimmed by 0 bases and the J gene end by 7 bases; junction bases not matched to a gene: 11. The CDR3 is CSARDLVAGGQRNEQFF. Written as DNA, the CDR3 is TGCAGTGCTAGAGATTTGGTAGCGGGGGGGCAGAGAAATGAGCAGTTCTTC.

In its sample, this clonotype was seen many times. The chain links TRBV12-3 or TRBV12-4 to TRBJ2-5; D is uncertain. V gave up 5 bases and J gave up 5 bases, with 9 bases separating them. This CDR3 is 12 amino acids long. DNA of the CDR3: TGTGCCAGCAGTCGATCGCTGGAGACCCAGTACTTC. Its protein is CASSRSLETQYF.

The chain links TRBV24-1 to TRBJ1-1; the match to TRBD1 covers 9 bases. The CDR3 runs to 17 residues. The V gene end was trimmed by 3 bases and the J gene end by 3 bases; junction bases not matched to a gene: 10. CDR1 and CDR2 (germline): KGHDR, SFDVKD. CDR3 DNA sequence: TGTGCCACCAGTGATGGCGGGACAGGGAAATCGGACACTGAAGCTTTCTTT. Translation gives CATSDGGTGKSDTEAFF.

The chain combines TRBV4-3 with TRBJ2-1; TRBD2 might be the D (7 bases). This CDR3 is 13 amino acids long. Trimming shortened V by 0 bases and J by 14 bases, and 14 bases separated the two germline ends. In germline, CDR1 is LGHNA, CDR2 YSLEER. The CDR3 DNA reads TGCGCCAGCAGCCAAGATATGGGGGGGCCTGAGTTCTTC. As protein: CASSQDMGGPEFF.

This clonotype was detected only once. The CDR3 spells CASSFGSGHYGYTF. CDR3 in DNA: TGTGCCAGCAGTTTTGGCTCGGGGCACTATGGCTACACCTTC. The J gene is TRBJ1-2, the V gene TRBV12-3 or TRBV12-4; tentative D call: TRBD1 (5 bases). Trimming took off 3 bases at V and 3 bases at J, with 11 bases between the two ends. This CDR3 has 14 residues.

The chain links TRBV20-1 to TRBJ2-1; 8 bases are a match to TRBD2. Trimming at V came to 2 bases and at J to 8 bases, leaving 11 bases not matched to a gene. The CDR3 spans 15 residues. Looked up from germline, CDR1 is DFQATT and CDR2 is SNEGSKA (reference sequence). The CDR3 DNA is TGCAGTGCTAGATCCGGGACTAGGGTCTTGGATGAGCAGTTCTTC. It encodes CSARSGTRVLDEQFF.

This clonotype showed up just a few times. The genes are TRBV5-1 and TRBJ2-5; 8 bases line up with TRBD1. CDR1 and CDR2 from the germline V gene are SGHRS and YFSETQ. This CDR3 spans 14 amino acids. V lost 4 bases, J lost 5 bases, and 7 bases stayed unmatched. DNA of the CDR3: TGCGCCAGCAGCACAGGACAGGGAAGGGAGACCCAGTACTTC. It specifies CASSTGQGRETQYF.

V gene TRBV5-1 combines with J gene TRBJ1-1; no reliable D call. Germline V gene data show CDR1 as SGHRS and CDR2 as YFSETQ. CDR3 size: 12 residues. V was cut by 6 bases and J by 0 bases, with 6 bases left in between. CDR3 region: CASKEMNTEAFF. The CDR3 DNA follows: TGCGCCAGCAAAGAAATGAACACTGAAGCTTTCTTT.

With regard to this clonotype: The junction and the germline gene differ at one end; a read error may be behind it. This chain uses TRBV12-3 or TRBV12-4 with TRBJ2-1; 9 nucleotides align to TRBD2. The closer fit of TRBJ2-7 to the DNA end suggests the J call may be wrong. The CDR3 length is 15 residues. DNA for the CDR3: TGTGTCAGCAGTTTAGCGGGGGACAGCTACAATGAGCAGTACTTC. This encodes CVSSLAGDSYNEQYF.

Here the CDR3 reads CASSLRDTRGYGYTF. The CDR3 region has the DNA TGCGCCAGCAGCCTCCGGGACACCAGGGGCTATGGCTACACCTTC. This rearrangement joins TRBV4-1 to TRBJ1-2; D may be TRBD1 (6 bases). The CDR3 length is 15 residues. V dropped 4 bases and J dropped 4 bases, with 16 bases sitting between them. Germline V gene lookup returns CDR1 MGHRA and CDR2 YSYEKL.

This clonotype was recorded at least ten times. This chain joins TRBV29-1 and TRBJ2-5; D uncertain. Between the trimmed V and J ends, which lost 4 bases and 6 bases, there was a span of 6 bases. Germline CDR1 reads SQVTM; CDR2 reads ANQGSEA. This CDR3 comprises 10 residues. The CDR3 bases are TGCAGCGTTGGTATAAAGACCCAGTACTTC. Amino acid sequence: CSVGIKTQYF. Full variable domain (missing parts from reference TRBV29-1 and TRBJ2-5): SAVISQKPSRDICQRGTSLTIQCQVDSQVTMMFWYRQQPGQSLTLIATANQGSEATYESGFVIDKFPISRPNLTFSTLTVSNMSPEDSSIYLCSVGIKTQYFGPGTRLLVL.

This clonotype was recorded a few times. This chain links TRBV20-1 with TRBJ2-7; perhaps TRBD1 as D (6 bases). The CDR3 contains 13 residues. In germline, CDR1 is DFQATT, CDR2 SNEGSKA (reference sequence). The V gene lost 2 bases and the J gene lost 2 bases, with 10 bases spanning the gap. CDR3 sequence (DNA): TGCAGTGCTAGAAGAGGACAGCCCTACGAGCAGTACTTC. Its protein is CSARRGQPYEQYF.

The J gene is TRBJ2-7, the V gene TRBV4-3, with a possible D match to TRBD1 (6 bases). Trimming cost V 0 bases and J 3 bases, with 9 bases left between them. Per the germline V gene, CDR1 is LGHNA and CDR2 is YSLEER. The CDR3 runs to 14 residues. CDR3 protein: CASSQEAQGYEQYF. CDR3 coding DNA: TGCGCCAGCAGCCAAGAAGCACAGGGCTACGAGCAGTACTTC.

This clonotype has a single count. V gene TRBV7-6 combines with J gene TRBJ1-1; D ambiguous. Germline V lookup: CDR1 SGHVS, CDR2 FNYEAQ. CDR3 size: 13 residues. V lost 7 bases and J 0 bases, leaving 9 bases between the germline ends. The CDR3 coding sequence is TGTGCCAGCACCGAAACCCTGAACACTGAAGCTTTCTTT. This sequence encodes CASTETLNTEAFF.

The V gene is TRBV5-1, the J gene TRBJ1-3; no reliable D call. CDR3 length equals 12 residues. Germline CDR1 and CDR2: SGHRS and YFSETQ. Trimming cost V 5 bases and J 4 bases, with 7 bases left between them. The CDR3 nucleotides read TGCGCCAGCAGTCGCGAAGGAAACACCATATATTTT. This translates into CASSREGNTIYF.

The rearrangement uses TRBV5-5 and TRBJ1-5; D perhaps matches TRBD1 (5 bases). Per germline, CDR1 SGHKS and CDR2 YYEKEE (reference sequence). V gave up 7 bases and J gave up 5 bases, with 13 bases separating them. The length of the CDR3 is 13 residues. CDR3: CASSMDIDQPQHF. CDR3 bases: TGTGCCAGCTCAATGGACATCGATCAGCCCCAGCATTTT.

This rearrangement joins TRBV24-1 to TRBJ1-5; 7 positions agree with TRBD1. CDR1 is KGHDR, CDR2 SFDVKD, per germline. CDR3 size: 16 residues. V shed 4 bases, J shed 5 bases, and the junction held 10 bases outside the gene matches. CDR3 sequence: CATSEPETGTDQPQHF. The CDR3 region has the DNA TGTGCCACCAGTGAACCCGAGACAGGGACGGATCAGCCCCAGCATTTT.